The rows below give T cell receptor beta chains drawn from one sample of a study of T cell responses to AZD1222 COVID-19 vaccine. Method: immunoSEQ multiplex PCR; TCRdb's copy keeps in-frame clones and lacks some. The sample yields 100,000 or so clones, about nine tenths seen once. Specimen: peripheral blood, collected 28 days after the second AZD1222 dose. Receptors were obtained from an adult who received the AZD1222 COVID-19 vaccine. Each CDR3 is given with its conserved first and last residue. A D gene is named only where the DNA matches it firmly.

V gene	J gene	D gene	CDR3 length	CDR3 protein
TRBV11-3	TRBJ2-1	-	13	CASSFDSYNEQFF
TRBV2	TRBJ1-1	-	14	CASSQYKTGTEAFF
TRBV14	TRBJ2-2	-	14	CASSRNSGTGELFF
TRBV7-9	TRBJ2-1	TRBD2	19	CACLGTSGGKPLSRNEQFF
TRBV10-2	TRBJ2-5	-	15	CASSEGQTIQETQYF
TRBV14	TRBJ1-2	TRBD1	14	CASSLGQARGGYTF
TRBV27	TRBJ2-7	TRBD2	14	CASSFSGGVNEQYF
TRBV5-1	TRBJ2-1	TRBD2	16	CASSTTSGSRNNEQFF
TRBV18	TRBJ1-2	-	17	CASSPYATQGRDYGYTF
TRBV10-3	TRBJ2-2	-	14	CAIRAGSGTGELFF